A single sample gave rise to the 9 T cell receptor beta chains below, sequenced in a study of early T cells in non-severe SARS-CoV-2 infection. MiXCR was run by TCRdb on the 5' RACE reads, yielding one entry per CDR3 protein. Seen here are roughly 60,000 distinct CDR3 sequences, around 10% observed once, and the top ten hold 2.9%. This specimen consisted of whole blood, obtained at baseline. These receptors originate from an adult who was a healthcare worker with PCR-confirmed SARS-CoV-2 infection or an uninfected control (not recorded which).

This clonotype was observed many times. The chain combines TRBV14 with TRBJ2-4, with 8 bases fitting TRBD1. The CDR3 spans 15 residues. Germline-derived CDR1 and CDR2 are SGHDN and FVKESK. The junction had 4 bases not matched to a gene; V was cut back by 4 bases and J by 2 bases. Here the CDR3 reads CASSLRTGSKNIQYF. As DNA, the CDR3 is TGTGCCAGCAGCCTTCGGACAGGGTCCAAAAACATTCAGTACTTC.

The sample holds a few counts of this clonotype. The rearrangement links TRBV11-2 to TRBJ2-3, with a weak D call TRBD2 (5 bases). Between the trimmed V and J ends, which lost 3 bases and 2 bases, there was a span of 15 bases. Germline assignment: CDR1 SGHAT and CDR2 FQNNGV. The CDR3 totals 16 residues. The CDR3 region has the DNA TGTGCCAGCAGCTTTTCGGGGAGTTTTTTCACAGATACGCAGTATTTT. Its protein product is CASSFSGSFFTDTQYF.

V is TRBV12-3 or TRBV12-4 and J is TRBJ2-1; 7 bases match TRBD1. This CDR3 has 12 amino acids. V was clipped by 2 bases and J by 9 bases; unmatched bases: 1. The CDR3 DNA is TGTGCCAGCAGTTTATGGGACAGTGAGCAGTTCTTC. This gives the protein CASSLWDSEQFF.

This clonotype was recorded a few times. The chain has TRBV12-5 and TRBJ1-1; 11 bases agree with TRBD1. V was clipped by 3 bases and J by 6 bases; unmatched bases: 3. CDR1 is LGHNT, CDR2 FRNRAP, per germline. The CDR3 is made up of 14 amino acids. CDR3 bases: TGTGCTAGTGGTTTCGGACAGGGGGCTTCTGAAGCTTTCTTT. Translated: CASGFGQGASEAFF.

This clonotype turned up a few times. The genes are TRBV20-1 and TRBJ2-7, with D unclear. V was shortened by 0 bases and J by 0 bases, with 6 bases between the two germline ends. There are 13 residues in the CDR3. CDR1 is DFQATT, CDR2 SNEGSKA, per germline (reference sequence). CDR3 in DNA: TGCAGTGCTAGAGAAGTCAGCTCCTACGAGCAGTACTTC. Protein: CSAREVSSYEQYF.

This clonotype was recorded a few times. This chain joins TRBV10-2 and TRBJ2-7, with D perhaps being TRBD1 or TRBD2 (5 bases each). The CDR3 extends over 13 amino acids. Germline lookup yields CDR1 WSHSY and CDR2 SAAADI. V was clipped by 9 bases and J by 3 bases, with 15 bases between them. The CDR3 region has the DNA TGCGCCAGTTCTCGAGGGGATCGCTACGAGCAGTACTTC. Its protein is CASSRGDRYEQYF.

This clonotype was seen more than once but under ten times. V is TRBV7-6 and J is TRBJ2-5, with D perhaps being TRBD1 or TRBD2 (5 bases each). Germline values: CDR1 SGHVS, CDR2 FNYEAQ. V was trimmed by 5 bases and J by 3 bases, leaving 19 bases between them. CDR3 size: 16 residues. CDR3 in DNA: TGTGCCAGCAGCCCGAGGGGCCAAAACTGGGAAGAGACCCAGTACTTC. It translates to CASSPRGQNWEETQYF.

This clonotype appeared a few times. This CDR3 reads CASSLGRTSGGVEQFF. CDR3 in DNA: TGTGCCAGCAGCTTAGGGAGGACTAGCGGGGGAGTTGAGCAGTTCTTC. V and J are TRBV7-6 and TRBJ2-1; 13 bases fit TRBD2. Germline values: CDR1 SGHVS, CDR2 FNYEAQ. Unmatched junction bases numbered 6, after V lost 1 base and J lost 9 bases. CDR3 length: 16 amino acids.

The CDR3 region is CASSSPWTVAEQFF. CDR3 DNA: TGTGCCAGCAGCTCCCCTTGGACAGTGGCTGAGCAGTTCTTC. The chain employs TRBV7-9 and TRBJ2-1; a weak D match, TRBD1 (6 bases). Germline V gene data show CDR1 as SEHNR and CDR2 as FQNEAQ (reference sequence). V gave up 4 bases and J gave up 9 bases, with 16 bases separating them. CDR3 length: 14 amino acids.